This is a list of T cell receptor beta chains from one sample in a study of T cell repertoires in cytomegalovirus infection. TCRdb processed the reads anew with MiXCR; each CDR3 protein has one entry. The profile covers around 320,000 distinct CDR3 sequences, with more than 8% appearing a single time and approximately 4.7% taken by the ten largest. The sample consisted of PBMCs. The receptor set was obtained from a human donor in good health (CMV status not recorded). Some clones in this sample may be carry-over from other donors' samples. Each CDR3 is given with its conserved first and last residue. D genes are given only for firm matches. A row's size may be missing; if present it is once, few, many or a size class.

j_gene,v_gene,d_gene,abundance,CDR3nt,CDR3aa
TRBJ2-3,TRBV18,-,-,TGTGCCAGCTCCACTATGGATACGCAGTATTTT,CASSTMDTQYF
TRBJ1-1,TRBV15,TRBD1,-,TGTGCCACCAGCACCGGGGACAGGGCTGGCACTGAAGCTTTCTTT,CATSTGDRAGTEAFF
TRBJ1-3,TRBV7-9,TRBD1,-,TGTGCCAGCAGCTCCAGGGGGCCTGGAAACACCATATATTTT,CASSSRGPGNTIYF
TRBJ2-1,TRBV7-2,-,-,TGTGCCAGCAGCCCTAAGGGGGGGGGGGAGCAGTTCTTC,CASSPKGGGEQFF
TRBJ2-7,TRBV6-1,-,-,TGTGCCAGCAGTGTGCGGGACAGCTCCTACGAGCAGTACTTC,CASSVRDSSYEQYF
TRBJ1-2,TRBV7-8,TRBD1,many,TGTGCCAGCAGCTTAACGGACAGGATGTATGGCTACACCTTC,CASSLTDRMYGYTF
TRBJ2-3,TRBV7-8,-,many,TGTGCCAGCAGCTTAGCGCGGCGGGCCGTGTCCGATACGCAGTATTTT,CASSLARRAVSDTQYF
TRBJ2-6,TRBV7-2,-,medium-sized,TGTGCCAGCAGCTTAGTAGGGACCCAGGGGCGGGCTGGGGCCAACGTCCTGACTTTC,CASSLVGTQGRAGANVLTF
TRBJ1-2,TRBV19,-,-,TGTGCCAGTAGCGTATACCCCCCCCCGGATGGGTATGGCTACACCTTC,CASSVYPPPDGYGYTF
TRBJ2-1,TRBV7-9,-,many,TGTGCCAGCAGCTTAGGATTGGGCGGGGCCAATGAGCAGTTCTTC,CASSLGLGGANEQFF
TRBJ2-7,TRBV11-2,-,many,TGTGCCAGCAGGAACCGGGACTCGAGCTCCTACGAGCAGTACTTC,CASRNRDSSSYEQYF
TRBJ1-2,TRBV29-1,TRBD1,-,TGCAGCGGTAAACAGGGGAATGGCTACACCTTC,CSGKQGNGYTF
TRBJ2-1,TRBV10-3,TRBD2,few,TGTGCCATCAGTGAGACTAGCGGGGACAATGAGCAGTTCTTC,CAISETSGDNEQFF
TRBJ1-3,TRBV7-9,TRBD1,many,TGTGCCAGCAGCGGGGACAGGGCCCCTGGAAACACCATATATTTT,CASSGDRAPGNTIYF
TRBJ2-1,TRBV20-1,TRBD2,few,TGCAGTGCTAGAAGGGCGGGAGGGGTTAATGAGCAGTTCTTC,CSARRAGGVNEQFF
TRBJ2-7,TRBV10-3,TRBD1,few,TGTGCCGCAGCCGGGACAGCCTACGAGCAGTACTTC,CAAAGTAYEQYF
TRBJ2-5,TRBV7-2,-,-,TGTGCCAGCAGCTTTTGGGGACGGCAAGAGACCCAGTACTTC,CASSFWGRQETQYF
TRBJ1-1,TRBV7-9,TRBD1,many,TGTGCCAGCAGATTACGACAGGGGGTGAACACTGAAGCTTTCTTT,CASRLRQGVNTEAFF
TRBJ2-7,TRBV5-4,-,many,TGTGCCAGCAGCCCCGGCGGGGTTGGGAGCTACGAGCAGTACTTC,CASSPGGVGSYEQYF
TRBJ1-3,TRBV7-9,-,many,TGTGCCAGCAGGAAGGAAACAGGTTTTACTGGAAACACCATATATTTT,CASRKETGFTGNTIYF
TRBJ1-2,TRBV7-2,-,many,TGTGCCAGCAGCTTAGCGCAGGGCAGGGCAGGCTACACCTTC,CASSLAQGRAGYTF
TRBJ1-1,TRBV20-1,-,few,TGCAGTGCTAGGGCGAGCACAGGGACTAACACTGAAGCTTTCTTT,CSARASTGTNTEAFF
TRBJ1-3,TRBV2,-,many,TGTGCCAGCAGTGCACCGGACTCTGGAAACACCATATATTTT,CASSAPDSGNTIYF
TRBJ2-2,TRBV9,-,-,TGTGCCAGCAGCGTAGCGGTTAGCGCAAACACCGGGGAGCTGTTTTTT,CASSVAVSANTGELFF
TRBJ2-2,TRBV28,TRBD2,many,TGTGCCAGCCGTCCTAGCGGGCGCCTCGGGGAGCTGTTTTTT,CASRPSGRLGELFF
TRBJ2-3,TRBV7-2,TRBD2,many,TGTGCCAGCAGCGACAGACTAGCGGGGGCCGCAGATACGCAGTATTTT,CASSDRLAGAADTQYF
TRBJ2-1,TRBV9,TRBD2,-,TGTGCCAGCAGCGCCCTAGCGGGGGGACCTAACAATGAGCAGTTCTTC,CASSALAGGPNNEQFF
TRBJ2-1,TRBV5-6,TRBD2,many,TGTGCCAGCAGCCGTTACCTAGCGGGAGCGTACAATGAGCAGTTCTTC,CASSRYLAGAYNEQFF
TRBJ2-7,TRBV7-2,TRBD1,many,TGTGCCAGCAGCTGGAGACAGGGGGCTGGCTACGAGCAGTACTTC,CASSWRQGAGYEQYF
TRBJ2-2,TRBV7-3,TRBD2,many,TGTGCCAGCAGCCTAGCGGGGCAGACCGGGGAGCTGTTTTTT,CASSLAGQTGELFF
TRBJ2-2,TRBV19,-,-,TGTGCCAGTAGAGACCGGGACGCAGGAGCCGGGGAGCTGTTTTTT,CASRDRDAGAGELFF
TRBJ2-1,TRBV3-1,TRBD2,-,TGTGCCAGCAGCTGGGGAGCGGGGGGCTACAATGAGCAGTTCTTC,CASSWGAGGYNEQFF